The clone carrying this T cell receptor (beta chain) occurred a few times. Its matching antigen is unknown. The record originates from a study of beta chain features in type 1 diabetes. Findings of the study overall: All four CD4+ subsets from Type 1 diabetes patients carried moderately but significantly shorter TCRB CDR3s.

This CDR3 is built from 12 residues. Germline V gene data show CDR1 as ENHRY and CDR2 as SYGVKD. V gave up 8 bases and J gave up 2 bases, with 10 bases separating them. As every portion of the isolated RNA was reverse transcribed, the sequencing read expressed TCRB transcripts. Profiling relied on immunoSEQ multiplex PCR, and the TCRdb table lists in-frame clones only, not all of them. Of over 40,000 clones detected, approximately 70% appear once; the ten largest clones hold roughly 2.1%. The receptor was isolated from a young woman with type 1 diabetes. The rearrangement joins TRBV10-3 to TRBJ2-7, with a possible D match to TRBD1 (6 bases). Sequenced: Tregs from blood. This CDR3 reads CAIRTEAYEQYF. For the CDR3, the DNA is TGTGCCATCCGGACAGAAGCCTACGAGCAGTACTTC.